Listed here are 3 T cell receptor beta chains from one sample, sequenced in a study of T cell responses to AZD1222 COVID-19 vaccine. This table comes from immunoSEQ multiplex PCR, and its TCRdb copy is limited to in-frame clones, with some not included. Of about 120,000 clones in the sample, about 92% were seen once. This specimen was peripheral blood, taken on day 0 of MenACWY control vaccination. The receptors shown here come from an adult in good health.

The rearrangement uses TRBV9 and TRBJ2-3; no reliable D call. This CDR3 is built from 14 residues. Germline lookup yields CDR1 SGDLS and CDR2 YYNGEE. Trimming pared 0 bases from V and 1 base from J, leaving 6 bases between. Here the CDR3 DNA reads TGTGCCAGCAGCGTAGTGGCAGGCACAGATACGCAGTATTTT. This encodes CASSVVAGTDTQYF. Full variable domain (remainder filled in from reference TRBV9 and TRBJ2-3): DSGVTQTPKHLITATGQRVTLRCSPRSGDLSVYWYQQSLDQGLQFLIQYYNGEERAKGNILERFSAQQFPDLHSELNLSSLELGDSALYFCASSVVAGTDTQYFGPGTRLTVL.

The chain is built from TRBV7-8 and TRBJ1-6; D possibly corresponds to TRBD1 (5 bases). CDR3 size: 15 residues. V lost 2 bases to trimming and J lost 6 bases, with 11 bases between them. The germline CDR1 and CDR2 sequences are SGHVS and FQNEAQ. The CDR3 spells CASSLQGVRNSPLHF. The CDR3 nucleotides read TGTGCCAGCAGCTTACAGGGTGTGCGTAATTCACCCCTCCACTTT.

The chain recombines TRBV6-5 with TRBJ1-2, with D unclear. This CDR3 has 13 residues. CDR1 is MNHEY and CDR2 is SVGAGI in the germline V gene. Trimming left V 5 bases short and J 2 bases short, with 9 bases between. The CDR3 is CASSITENYGYTF. In DNA form, the CDR3 reads TGTGCCAGCAGTATTACAGAGAACTATGGCTACACCTTC.